A selection of T cell receptor beta chains follows, all from one sample in a study of brain T cells in children with intractable seizures. This table comes from immunoSEQ multiplex PCR, and its TCRdb copy is limited to in-frame clones, with some not included. Of about 340,000 clones listed, 93% are singletons. Material: peripheral blood, obtained around 5 months after surgery. These receptors all come from a boy less than two years old with tuberous sclerosis and intractable seizures. Both conserved end residues are part of each CDR3. D genes are given only for firm matches. Not all rows give a size; the values are once, few, many and, for expanded clones, a class.

>once|TRBD2|TRBV11-3|TRBJ2-3
TGTGCCAGCAGCTCCCGCCGCGGGGGGGCCGCAGATACGCAGTATTTT
CASSSRRGGAADTQYF
>.|TRBD1|TRBV24-1|TRBJ2-5
TGTGCCACCAGTGACTCCGGGACAGGGGAGACAGAGACCCAGTACTTC
CATSDSGTGETETQYF
>once|TRBD2|TRBV6-5|TRBJ2-1
TGTGCCAGCAGTTACCGTAGCGGGGCCAAGGACAATGAGCAGTTCTTC
CASSYRSGAKDNEQFF
>few|.|TRBV28|TRBJ1-5
TGTGCCAGCAGTTTTAGCCAGCCCCAGCATTTT
CASSFSQPQHF
>.|.|TRBV21-1|TRBJ1-2
TGTGCCAGCAGCAAATCCGGCAGCCCGTATGGCTACACCTTC
CASSKSGSPYGYTF
>.|.|TRBV6-6|TRBJ2-6
TGTGCCAGCAGCCTGAGCTCTGGGGCCAACGTCCTGACTTTC
CASSLSSGANVLTF
>once|.|TRBV11-2|TRBJ1-1
TGTGCCAGCAGCTTAGTAAATGGATTGAACACTGAAGCTTTCTTT
CASSLVNGLNTEAFF
>.|.|TRBV28|TRBJ2-3
TGTGCCAGCAGTTTACCCGACAGGAGGTCTAGCACAGATACGCAGTATTTT
CASSLPDRRSSTDTQYF
>.|TRBD1|TRBV7-6|TRBJ1-2
TGTGCCAGCAGCCCAGGGACAGGGTATGGCTACACCTTC
CASSPGTGYGYTF
>.|TRBD2|TRBV5-1|TRBJ2-1
TGCGCCAGCAGCCCAACTAGCGGGAGGGCCGATGAGCAGTTCTTC
CASSPTSGRADEQFF
>.|.|TRBV28|TRBJ2-4
TGTGCCAGCAGGGAGGAGAGAGGGGTGGTCCCAAACATTCAGTACTTC
CASREERGVVPNIQYF
>.|.|TRBV19|TRBJ2-1
TGTGCCAGTAGGACGGGAGAGAATGAGCAGTTCTTC
CASRTGENEQFF
>.|.|TRBV3-1/TRBV3-2|TRBJ2-3
TGTGCCAGCAGCCAAGCGGGAACTTCAGATACGCAGTATTTT
CASSQAGTSDTQYF
>.|.|TRBV5-1|TRBJ1-4
TGCGCCAGCAGCTCCCCGGGACAAGGCAATGAAAAACTGTTTTTT
CASSSPGQGNEKLFF
>.|.|TRBV3-1/TRBV3-2|TRBJ2-6
TGTGCCAGCAGCCACGCCGGAGGAGGCAACGTCCTGACTTTC
CASSHAGGGNVLTF
>.|.|TRBV11-2|TRBJ1-1
TGTGCCAGCAGCTTAGATCGCATAGGGACTGAAGCTTTCTTT
CASSLDRIGTEAFF
>.|.|TRBV7-9|TRBJ1-4
TGTGCCAGCAGCTCGGTAGGATCAACTAATGAAAAACTGTTTTTT
CASSSVGSTNEKLFF
>.|.|TRBV19|TRBJ1-4
TGTGCCAGTAGTATAGGGGGTTGGGCAAATCCGTTTTTT
CASSIGGWANPFF
>.|.|TRBV7-9|TRBJ1-1
TGTGCCAGCAGCTTTGTGGGGGCTCCTGAAGCTTTCTTT
CASSFVGAPEAFF
>.|TRBD1|TRBV25-1|TRBJ2-2
TGTGCCAGCACCGACAGGGTGGACGGGGAGCTGTTTTTT
CASTDRVDGELFF
>.|.|TRBV27|TRBJ1-1
TGTGCCAGCAGTTTCGGGGGGCTAATGAACACTGAAGCTTTCTTT
CASSFGGLMNTEAFF
>.|.|TRBV27|TRBJ2-1
TGTGCCAGCAGTTCGAACGTCGGGGACTGGGTTATTGGACTAAACTACAATGAGCAGTTCTTC
CASSSNVGDWVIGLNYNEQFF
>.|.|TRBV6-5|TRBJ1-1
TGTGCCAGCAGCGATTATGGGCGGGGGGACACTGAAGCTTTCTTT
CASSDYGRGDTEAFF
>.|.|TRBV5-6|TRBJ2-7
TGTGCCAGCAGCTTGGATGTTTCACGGGACTCCTACGAGCAGTACTTC
CASSLDVSRDSYEQYF
>.|TRBD2|TRBV5-5|TRBJ2-1
TGTGCCAGCAGTCCATCTCGGGCGGGGGGCAATGAGCAGTTCTTC
CASSPSRAGGNEQFF
>once|TRBD1|TRBV7-2|TRBJ2-5
TGTGCCAGCAGTCAGGGGCGGCGCAGGGGGTACCAAGAGACCCAGTACTTC
CASSQGRRRGYQETQYF
>.|TRBD1|TRBV6-6|TRBJ2-2
TGTGCCAGCAGTTACTCGAACAGGGGTAACACCGGGGAGCTGTTTTTT
CASSYSNRGNTGELFF
>once|.|TRBV5-6|TRBJ2-5
TGTGCCAGCACAAGAGGGGAAGAGACCCAGTACTTC
CASTRGEETQYF